The 16 T cell receptor beta chains given below trace back to one sample, sequenced in a study of T cell changes during pregnancy in multiple sclerosis. Only in-frame clones appear in the TCRdb table, and some are missing; sequencing was by immunoSEQ multiplex PCR. The sample contains under 70,000 clones, around 94% of which appear only once. The specimen was peripheral blood, collected in the third trimester of pregnancy. The receptors were gathered from a female donor in good health, enrolled as a control in a pregnancy study.

The genes are TRBV21-1 and TRBJ2-1; TRBD2, as called in the table, went unchecked against the DNA. TRBV21-1 is annotated as a pseudogene. The CDR3 covers 15 residues. CDR3 loop: CASSKETLAGSEQFF. The CDR3 DNA is TGTGCCAGCAGCAAAGAGACCTTAGCGGGAAGTGAGCAGTTCTTC.

J is TRBJ1-2 and V is TRBV6-1; TRBD1 matches 7 bases. CDR3 size: 20 residues. The V and J ends lost 4 bases and 3 bases, in that order; junction bases with no gene match: 23. In germline, CDR1 is MNHNS, CDR2 SASEGT. CDR3: CASSGGRGPQRQTKYYGYTF. The CDR3 DNA reads TGTGCCAGCAGTGGGGGAAGGGGGCCCCAGAGACAGACAAAGTACTATGGCTACACCTTC.

This chain uses TRBV30 with TRBJ2-1; D is unclear. Germline-derived CDR1 and CDR2 are GTSNPN and SVGIG (reference sequence). The CDR3 totals 14 residues. V shed 5 bases and J shed 0 bases, with 11 bases lying between them. The CDR3 region is CAWDSGSSYNEQFF. In nucleotides, the CDR3 is TGTGCCTGGGATAGTGGTAGCTCCTACAATGAGCAGTTCTTC.

The rearrangement joins TRBV5-1 to TRBJ2-5; the D gene is possibly TRBD1 (6 bases). The V and J ends lost 4 bases and 1 base respectively, with 14 bases between them. Germline V gene sequence: CDR1 SGHRS, CDR2 YFSETQ. The CDR3 covers 15 residues. As DNA, the CDR3 is TGCGCCAGCAGCACCCCTAGAGGGGGCCAAGAGACCCAGTACTTC. Its protein is CASSTPRGGQETQYF. Full variable domain (rest looked up from reference TRBV5-1 and TRBJ2-5): KAGVTQTPRYLIKTRGQQVTLSCSPISGHRSVSWYQQTPGQGLQFLFEYFSETQRNKGNFPGRFSGRQFSNSRSEMNVSTLELGDSALYLCASSTPRGGQETQYFGPGTRLLVL.

This rearrangement joins TRBV9 to TRBJ2-3, with 9 bases aligning to TRBD2. The CDR3 is made up of 18 amino acids. CDR1 is SGDLS, CDR2 YYNGEE, per germline. The junction had 22 bases not matched to a gene; V was cut back by 3 bases and J by 11 bases. This chain's CDR3 is CASSERGPGAGGPSGQYF. CDR3 coding DNA: TGTGCCAGCAGCGAGAGGGGCCCGGGGGCGGGAGGGCCCTCCGGGCAGTATTTT.

The J gene is TRBJ2-6, the V gene TRBV4-3, with D possibly matching TRBD1 (5 bases). This CDR3 is 18 amino acids long. Germline CDR1 is LGHNA and CDR2 is YSLEER. V lost 3 bases, J lost 0 bases, and 15 bases lay in between. CDR3 sequence reads: CASSHPRTDNSGANVLTF. CDR3 coding DNA: TGCGCCAGCAGCCATCCACGAACGGACAACTCTGGGGCCAACGTCCTGACTTTC.

This clone has only one observation. The rearrangement joins TRBV19 to TRBJ1-5; D is ambiguous. Deletions cut 3 bases from V and 4 bases from J, with 10 bases between. Germline loops: CDR1 LNHDA, CDR2 SQIVND (reference sequence). This CDR3 contains 14 residues. The chain's CDR3 is CASSMVQPNQPQHF. CDR3 DNA: TGTGCCAGTAGTATGGTACAGCCTAATCAGCCCCAGCATTTT.

The chain links TRBV6-1 to TRBJ2-3; 8 nucleotides match TRBD1. The CDR3 runs to 16 residues. CDR1 is MNHNS, CDR2 SASEGT, per germline. J lost 5 bases, V lost 0 bases, and 7 bases had no gene match. Written as DNA, the CDR3 is TGTGCCAGCAGTGAAGCTTCAACAGGGGGACGAGATACGCAGTATTTT. It is translated as CASSEASTGGRDTQYF.

The CDR3 nucleotides are TGTGCCAGTAGCTTAGGGCGGGACTTAAACATTCAGTACTTC. This encodes CASSLGRDLNIQYF. The chain couples TRBV19 to TRBJ2-4, with D maybe TRBD2 (6 bases). With 6 bases removed from V and 6 bases from J, the gap between germline ends came to 15 bases. CDR1 is LNHDA and CDR2 is SQIVND in the germline V gene (reference sequence). The CDR3 is 14 residues long. Full variable domain (rest looked up from reference TRBV19 and TRBJ2-4): DGGITQSPKYLFRKEGQNVTLSCEQNLNHDAMYWYRQDPGQGLRLIYYSQIVNDFQKGDIAEGYSVSREKKESFPLTVTSAQKNPTAFYLCASSLGRDLNIQYFGAGTRLSVL.

The chain combines TRBV30 with TRBJ2-5, with D perhaps matching TRBD2 (6 bases). The germline V gene has CDR1 GTSNPN and CDR2 SVGIG (reference sequence). This CDR3 is 12 amino acids long. CDR3 nucleotides: TGTGCTTCGGCGGGGTTCGGAGAGACCCAGTACTTC. This translates into CASAGFGETQYF.

J is TRBJ1-2 and V is TRBV10-3; TRBD1 is a possible D gene (5 bases). Germline lookup yields CDR1 ENHRY and CDR2 SYGVKD. This CDR3 is built from 15 residues. Trimming took off 4 bases at V and 6 bases at J, with 18 bases between the two ends. The CDR3 region is CAISALGLDRNGYTF. The CDR3 DNA reads as TGTGCCATCAGTGCACTGGGACTGGACCGGAATGGCTACACCTTC.

V is TRBV18 and J is TRBJ2-3; the D is unclear. V dropped 3 bases and J dropped 2 bases, with 9 bases sitting between them. CDR3 length: 14 residues. Germline assignment: CDR1 KGHSH and CDR2 LQKENI. This CDR3 is CASSPRQATDTQYF. Written as DNA, the CDR3 is TGTGCCAGCTCACCCCGCCAGGCCACAGATACGCAGTATTTT.

The genes are TRBV6-5 and TRBJ1-5; 7 bases fit TRBD1. CDR3 length: 14 residues. Trimming took 5 bases from V and 3 from J; bases not matched to a gene: 4. Germline V gene lookup returns CDR1 MNHEY and CDR2 SVGAGI. Written as DNA, the CDR3 is TGTGCCAGCAGTCGACAGGGCTACAATCAGCCCCAGCATTTT. Protein product: CASSRQGYNQPQHF.

The chain carries TRBV2 and TRBJ1-3, with D unclear. There are 14 residues in the CDR3. V shed 3 bases and J shed 0 bases, with 6 bases lying between them. Germline lookup yields CDR1 SNHLY and CDR2 FYNNEI. CDR3 sequence (DNA): TGTGCCAGCAGTGACGGACTCTCTGGAAACACCATATATTTT. Translated: CASSDGLSGNTIYF.

In this sample, this clone turned up once. This rearrangement joins TRBV6-5 to TRBJ2-1; 9 bases fit TRBD2. Per the germline V gene, CDR1 is MNHEY and CDR2 is SVGAGI. There are 13 residues in the CDR3. V dropped 2 bases and J dropped 9; count of bases not matched to a gene: 2. The CDR3 nucleotides read TGTGCCAGCAGTTACGGGGGACTAGCTGAGCAGTTCTTC. It translates to CASSYGGLAEQFF.

The CDR3 loop reads CASSKGLAGGGEQFF. CDR3 coding DNA: TGTGCCAGTAGTAAGGGACTAGCGGGAGGTGGTGAGCAGTTCTTC. The chain couples TRBV19 to TRBJ2-1, with TRBD2 matching 15 bases. The CDR3 covers 15 residues. CDR1 is LNHDA, CDR2 SQIVND, per germline (reference sequence). Unmatched junction bases numbered 4, after V lost 4 bases and J lost 9 bases.